A selection of T cell receptor beta chains follows, all from one sample in a study of CD8+ T cells in alopecia areata. Data came from immunoSEQ multiplex PCR; TCRdb stores just in-frame clones and leaves some out. The sample lists approximately 210,000 clones, 45% to 75% occurring once. The sequencing here drew on CD4+ T cells sorted from blood, taken at week 4, from a patient treated with tofacitinib. Source of these receptors: a human donor with alopecia areata. CDR3s include the opening cysteine and the closing phenylalanine or tryptophan. The D gene is left open where the match is weak. The size of a clone is reported for some rows only, either as once, few or many, or as a class for expanded clones.

TRBJ2-3 | NA | NA | TRBV29-1 | CSAARGLDTQYF | TGCAGCGCCGCGCGGGGCTTAGATACGCAGTATTTT
TRBJ1-1 | NA | NA | TRBV29-1 | CSVAKAATEAFF | TGCAGCGTTGCAAAGGCGGCGACTGAAGCTTTCTTT
TRBJ1-4 | NA | NA | TRBV25-1 | CASSEVGLGSEKLFF | TGTGCCAGCAGTGAAGTCGGCCTGGGAAGCGAAAAACTGTTTTTT
TRBJ1-1 | few | NA | TRBV19 | CASSAILNTEAFF | TGCGCCAGTTCCGCGATCCTGAACACTGAAGCTTTCTTT
TRBJ2-1 | NA | NA | TRBV5-1 | CASSYGSRVNEQFF | TGCGCCAGCAGCTATGGAAGCAGGGTAAATGAGCAGTTCTTC
TRBJ1-6 | NA | NA | TRBV6-5 | CASSYLAGDNSPLHF | TGTGCCAGCAGTTACTTGGCAGGGGATAATTCACCCCTCCACTTT
TRBJ2-5 | NA | NA | TRBV7-9 | CASSSGSSNEETQYF | TGTGCCAGCAGCTCCGGAAGTTCCAACGAAGAGACCCAGTACTTC
TRBJ1-5 | NA | NA | TRBV29-1 | CSVAARGDQPQHF | TGCAGCGTTGCTGCCAGGGGTGATCAGCCCCAGCATTTT
TRBJ1-4 | NA | NA | TRBV4-1 | CASSQYQGRGEKLFF | TGCGCCAGCAGCCAATATCAGGGGAGAGGTGAAAAACTGTTTTTT
TRBJ1-6 | once | TRBD1 | TRBV4-3 | CASSRLGTGESPLHF | TGCGCCAGCAGCCGCCTCGGGACAGGGGAGTCACCCCTCCACTTT
TRBJ2-5 | NA | TRBD2 | TRBV4-1 | CASSAGAGGRQETQYF | TGCGCCAGCAGCGCGGGGGCGGGGGGCCGACAAGAGACCCAGTACTTC
TRBJ1-1 | NA | NA | TRBV30 | CAWSEVRVPNTEAFF | TGTGCCTGGAGTGAGGTCAGGGTGCCGAACACTGAAGCTTTCTTT
TRBJ1-5 | NA | NA | TRBV5-1 | CASRRDVGDQPQHF | TGCGCCAGCAGGAGAGATGTGGGGGATCAGCCCCAGCATTTT
TRBJ2-7 | NA | NA | TRBV29-1 | CSGPERASSYEQYF | TGCAGCGGCCCTGAGAGGGCTAGCTCCTACGAGCAGTACTTC
TRBJ2-1 | NA | NA | TRBV7-9 | CASSLGQRLDNEQFF | TGTGCCAGCAGCTTAGGGCAGCGCCTTGACAATGAGCAGTTCTTC
TRBJ2-3 | NA | NA | TRBV7-8 | CASSLRGTRTDTQYF | TGTGCCAGCAGTTTACGGGGCACGCGCACAGATACGCAGTATTTT
TRBJ1-2 | NA | NA | TRBV29-1 | CSVESGQGGYTF | TGCAGCGTTGAATCGGGCCAGGGAGGCTACACCTTC
TRBJ1-2 | NA | NA | TRBV4-3 | CASSQESGSGAHGYTF | TGCGCCAGCAGCCAAGAATCCGGCTCAGGGGCCCACGGCTACACCTTC